What follows are 8 T cell receptor beta chains derived from one specimen sequenced in a study of blood T cell repertoires in COVID-19. TCRdb's table, derived via immunoSEQ multiplex PCR, lists solely in-frame clones and lacks some. Altogether approximately 46,000 clones are present, 86% being singletons, with the ten largest covering 14% to 15%. Sequencing was performed on peripheral blood. These receptors all come from a human donor in a cohort sampled during active COVID-19.

The genes are TRBV2 and TRBJ1-3; 9 positions agree with TRBD1. V was clipped by 10 bases and J by 0 bases; unmatched bases: 10. This CDR3 has 16 amino acids. Germline V gene data show CDR1 as SNHLY and CDR2 as FYNNEI. The CDR3 nucleotides are TGTGCCACCCGGGGACAGGGCTTCAGCTCTGGAAACACCATATATTTT. Protein sequence: CATRGQGFSSGNTIYF.

The rearrangement links TRBV6-5 to TRBJ1-1; TRBD1 agrees at 7 bases. The CDR3 runs 14 residues. V shed 6 bases, J shed 5 bases, and the junction held 9 bases outside the gene matches. Germline assignment: CDR1 MNHEY and CDR2 SVGAGI. The CDR3 nucleotides read TGTGCCAGCAGCCGAAGGCAGGGGGGTACTGAAGCTTTCTTT. It is translated as CASSRRQGGTEAFF.

The chain links TRBV7-2 to TRBJ2-7, with 9 bases identical to TRBD1. The trim removed 5 bases at V and 4 bases at J, leaving 6 bases unmatched. This CDR3 spans 14 amino acids. The V gene's germline CDR1 is SGHTA and CDR2 FQGNSA. The CDR3 reads CASSRTGDMYEQYF. The CDR3 DNA is TGTGCCAGCAGCCGGACAGGGGACATGTACGAGCAGTACTTC.

The chain joins TRBV12-3 or TRBV12-4 to TRBJ2-1, with D maybe TRBD1 (6 bases). The CDR3 covers 13 residues. The V end was cut by 6 bases, the J end by 8 bases, with 14 bases between. The CDR3 DNA is TGTGCCAGCAGAACAGGGCTTGGGCATGAGCAGTTCTTC. Translated: CASRTGLGHEQFF.

The chain has TRBV19 and TRBJ1-5, with 7 positions matching TRBD1. J lost 3 bases, V lost 6 bases, and 5 bases had no gene match. Germline CDR1 LNHDA, CDR2 SQIVND (reference sequence). The CDR3 totals 14 residues. The CDR3 DNA reads TGTGCCAGTAGGTTCACAGGGGTCAATCAGCCCCAGCATTTT. Protein sequence: CASRFTGVNQPQHF. Complete variable domain (other parts from reference TRBV19 and TRBJ1-5): DGGITQSPKYLFRKEGQNVTLSCEQNLNHDAMYWYRQDPGQGLRLIYYSQIVNDFQKGDIAEGYSVSREKKESFPLTVTSAQKNPTAFYLCASRFTGVNQPQHFGDGTRLSIL.

In its sample, this clone was seen once. The CDR3 here is CASSLSTAGIRYEQYF. The CDR3 coding sequence is TGTGCCAGCAGCTTGTCAACGGCAGGGATACGCTACGAGCAGTACTTC. J is TRBJ2-7 and V is TRBV5-4, with a tentative D call TRBD1 (5 bases). Germline V gene data show CDR1 as SGHNT and CDR2 as YYREEE (reference sequence). The CDR3 loop spans 16 amino acids. Trimming took off 1 base at V and 3 bases at J, with 17 bases between the two ends.

The V call is TRBV11-3, the J call TRBJ1-2; 9 positions agree with TRBD1. This CDR3 region has 18 residues. Germline V gene sequence: CDR1 SGHNT, CDR2 YENEEA. With V trimmed by 0 bases and J by 6 bases, 14 bases remained unmatched. CDR3 nucleotides: TGTGCCAGCAGCTTAGATCGGGACAGGGTACTTAGGCGGGATGGCTACACCTTC. Translated: CASSLDRDRVLRRDGYTF.

As DNA, the CDR3 is TGTGCCAGCAGCAATAGCAGGGGTAGCAATCAGCCCCAGCATTTT. Amino acid sequence: CASSNSRGSNQPQHF. This chain connects TRBV2 to TRBJ1-5, with TRBD1 as a possible D gene (6 bases). This CDR3 comprises 15 residues. Trimming pared 6 bases from V and 0 bases from J, leaving 12 bases between. CDR1 is SNHLY, CDR2 FYNNEI, per germline.